A single sample gave rise to the 14 T cell receptor beta chains below, sequenced in a study of CD8 T cells in ankylosing spondylitis (dated by TCRdb to about 2017). The library was obtained by 5' RACE. The data were produced on an Illumina HiSeq 2500. Using fastp trimming at Q25 and MiXCR clonotype assembly, TCRdb reanalyzed the public sequencing data and kept in-frame beta chains. For every CDR3 protein sequence, its rows merge into one entry that carries the most common genes and DNA. Within this sample are approximately 110,000 distinct CDR3 sequences, with approximately 25% of them counted one time only. The ten largest make up 9% to 15% of the sample. The specimen sequenced was synovial fluid, either unsorted or a sorted T cell fraction (not recorded which). The receptor set was obtained from a male donor with ankylosing spondylitis.

This clonotype has ten or more counts. The V and J genes are TRBV7-8 and TRBJ2-7; a weak D match, TRBD2 (7 bases). Per germline, CDR1 SGHVS and CDR2 FQNEAQ. The CDR3 contains 14 residues. Trimming removed 5 bases from V and 0 bases from J, with 11 bases in between. The CDR3 protein is CASSRGGASYEQYV. DNA of the CDR3: TGTGCCAGCAGCAGGGGGGGGGCCTCCTACGAGCAGTACGTC.

The J gene is TRBJ1-1, the V gene TRBV7-2; D unclear. The germline V gene encodes CDR1 SGHTA and CDR2 FQGNSA. CDR3 size: 17 residues. V dropped 3 bases and J dropped 0 bases, with 17 bases sitting between them. The chain's CDR3 is CASSLVGGRIMNTEAFF. DNA for the CDR3: TGTGCCAGCAGCTTGGTAGGCGGAAGGATCATGAACACTGAAGCTTTCTTT.

The chain couples TRBV7-9 to TRBJ2-3; D call uncertain. Germline CDR1 SEHNR, CDR2 FQNEAQ (reference sequence). The CDR3 has 12 amino acids. V dropped 5 bases and J dropped 5 bases, with 8 bases sitting between them. CDR3: CASSPPGDTQYF. The CDR3 DNA follows: TGTGCCAGCAGCCCCCCGGGAGATACGCAGTATTTT.

This clonotype has only a few counts. The rearrangement links TRBV25-1 to TRBJ2-3; 11 bases are shared with TRBD2. Germline assignment: CDR1 MGHDK and CDR2 SYGVNS. The CDR3 is made up of 18 amino acids. After removal of 5 bases from V and 0 bases from J, the junction contained 10 bases not matched to a gene. The CDR3 here is CASSTHGTSGDSTDTQYF. The CDR3 region has the DNA TGTGCCAGCAGTACCCACGGGACTAGCGGAGATAGCACAGATACGCAGTATTTT.

This clonotype was seen a single time. The chain carries TRBV30 and TRBJ2-7; D uncertain. With 0 bases removed from V and 2 bases from J, the gap between germline ends came to 8 bases. The CDR3 is 13 residues long. Looked up from germline, CDR1 is GTSNPN and CDR2 is SVGIG (reference sequence). The CDR3 spells CAWSVNGPYEQYF. The CDR3 DNA is TGTGCCTGGAGTGTAAACGGCCCCTACGAGCAGTACTTC.

This rearrangement joins TRBV19 to TRBJ2-1; 8 nucleotides agree with TRBD1. Germline loops: CDR1 LNHDA, CDR2 SQIVND (reference sequence). The V segment lost 5 bases and the J segment 4 bases; nucleotides outside the gene matches: 10. The CDR3 sequence is 16 residues long. CDR3 DNA sequence: TGTGCCAGTAGTCGCCCCCGGGACAGGACATACAATGAGCAGTTCTTC. As protein: CASSRPRDRTYNEQFF.

This clonotype was detected only a few times. V and J are TRBV20-1 and TRBJ2-4; D remains unclear. Per the germline V gene, CDR1 is DFQATT and CDR2 is SNEGSKA (reference sequence). V was shortened by 4 bases and J by 1 base, with 11 bases between the two germline ends. CDR3 length equals 14 residues. The CDR3 region has the DNA TGCAGTGCTATCCTGGGGTGGGCCAAAAACATTCAGTACTTC. Its protein is CSAILGWAKNIQYF.

The sample holds a few counts of this clonotype. V gene TRBV2 combines with J gene TRBJ2-1; tentatively, D is TRBD1 or TRBD2 (5 bases each). V lost 8 bases and J 3 bases, leaving 17 bases between the germline ends. The CDR3 is made up of 15 amino acids. Germline assignment: CDR1 SNHLY and CDR2 FYNNEI. The CDR3 DNA reads as TGTGCCAGCTTACGTGGGGGAACCGGCTACAATGAGCAGTTCTTC. This codes for CASLRGGTGYNEQFF.

Ten or more counts support this clonotype. The chain joins TRBV23-1 to TRBJ2-4; D gene uncertain. TRBV23-1 is filed as an ORF, its function uncertain. Trimming pared 2 bases from V and 4 bases from J, leaving 18 bases between. The CDR3 runs 17 residues. The CDR3 spells CASSQGWAARKKNIQYF. CDR3 nucleotide sequence: TGCGCCAGCAGTCAAGGATGGGCAGCCAGAAAGAAAAACATTCAGTACTTC.

The chain recombines TRBV11-2 with TRBJ2-7; 11 nucleotides align to TRBD1. V lost 3 bases to trimming and J lost 1 base; unmatched junction nucleotides: 14. CDR1 is SGHAT and CDR2 is FQNNGV in the germline V gene. This CDR3 spans 19 amino acids. The CDR3 loop is CASSFPGQGDLAGSYEQYF. Here the CDR3 DNA reads TGTGCCAGCAGCTTCCCGGGACAGGGGGACCTAGCGGGATCCTACGAGCAGTACTTC.

This clonotype was seen more than once but under ten times. The V call is TRBV29-1, the J call TRBJ2-5; 14 bases are a match to TRBD2. Germline lookup yields CDR1 SQVTM and CDR2 ANQGSEA. This CDR3 comprises 15 residues. The V gene end was trimmed by 1 base and the J gene end by 5 bases; junction bases not matched to a gene: 3. The CDR3 bases are TGCAGCGTTGAAGGACTAGCGGGAGGGTATGAGACCCAGTACTTC. Residues: CSVEGLAGGYETQYF.

This clonotype appeared many times. V gene TRBV3-1 combines with J gene TRBJ1-1; D gene ambiguous. Per the germline V gene, CDR1 is LGHDT and CDR2 is YNNKEL (reference sequence). The CDR3 contains 18 residues. V was cut by 0 bases and J by 1 base, with 18 bases left in between. This CDR3 is CASSQDEFLDGGNTEAFF. CDR3 coding DNA: TGTGCCAGCAGCCAAGACGAGTTCTTGGACGGCGGGAACACTGAAGCTTTCTTT.

The chain employs TRBV13 and TRBJ2-1; 10 nucleotides agree with TRBD2. Germline V CDR1 and CDR2: PRHDT, FYEKMQ (reference sequence). The CDR3 totals 15 residues. V was pared by 0 bases and J by 10 bases, with 6 bases of the junction left unmatched. The DNA of the CDR3 is TGTGCCAGCAGCTTAGGCCCTAGCGGGAGAGGGGAGCAGTTCTTC. Amino acids: CASSLGPSGRGEQFF.

In its sample, this clonotype was seen many times. V gene TRBV12-3 or TRBV12-4 combines with J gene TRBJ2-3; 8 bases are shared with TRBD2. Germline trimming cut 3 bases from V and 1 base from J; bases unmatched to any gene: 3. The CDR3 covers 15 residues. The CDR3 DNA follows: TGTGCCAGCAGTTTGGCGGGGGGAGGCACAGATACGCAGTATTTT. It yields the protein CASSLAGGGTDTQYF.